This entry concerns a single TCR beta chain. What it binds is unknown. The CDR3 runs to 10 residues. The germline V and J ends were trimmed by 7 bases and 3 bases, with 4 bases remaining between them. The germline gives CDR1 DFQATT, CDR2 SNEGSKA (reference sequence). This record belongs to a study of cytomegalovirus exposure and HLA in healthy donors. Study-wide points: The listing of 150 to 200 TCR beta chains classed them as cytomegalovirus-associated. There were some public TCRs occurring in many donors, but most TCR sequences were rare.

The PCR ran on 60 Vbeta and 13 Jbeta primers. TCRdb's table, derived via immunoSEQ multiplex PCR, lists solely in-frame clones and lacks some. This repertoire includes roughly 50,000 clones. This receptor was obtained from a middle-aged woman in good health and CMV-seronegative. The chain links TRBV20-1 to TRBJ2-4; D not certain. The sequencing sample was made of PBMCs. As DNA, the CDR3 is TGCAGTGTATACAAAAACATTCAGTACTTC. Its protein is CSVYKNIQYF.